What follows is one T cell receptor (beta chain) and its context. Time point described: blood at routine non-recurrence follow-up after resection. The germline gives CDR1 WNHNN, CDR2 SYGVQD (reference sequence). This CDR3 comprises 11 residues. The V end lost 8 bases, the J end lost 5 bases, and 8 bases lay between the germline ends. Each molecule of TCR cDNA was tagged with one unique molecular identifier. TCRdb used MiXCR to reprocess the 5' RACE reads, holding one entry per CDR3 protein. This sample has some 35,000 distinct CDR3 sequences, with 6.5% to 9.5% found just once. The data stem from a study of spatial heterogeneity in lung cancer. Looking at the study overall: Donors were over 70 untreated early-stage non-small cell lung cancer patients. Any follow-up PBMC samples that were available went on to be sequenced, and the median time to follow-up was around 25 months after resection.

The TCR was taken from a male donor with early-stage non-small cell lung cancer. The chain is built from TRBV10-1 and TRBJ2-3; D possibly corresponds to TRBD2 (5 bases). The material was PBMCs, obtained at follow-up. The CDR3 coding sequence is TGCGCCAGCGGGAGTGGAGATACGCAGTATTTT. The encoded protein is CASGSGDTQYF.